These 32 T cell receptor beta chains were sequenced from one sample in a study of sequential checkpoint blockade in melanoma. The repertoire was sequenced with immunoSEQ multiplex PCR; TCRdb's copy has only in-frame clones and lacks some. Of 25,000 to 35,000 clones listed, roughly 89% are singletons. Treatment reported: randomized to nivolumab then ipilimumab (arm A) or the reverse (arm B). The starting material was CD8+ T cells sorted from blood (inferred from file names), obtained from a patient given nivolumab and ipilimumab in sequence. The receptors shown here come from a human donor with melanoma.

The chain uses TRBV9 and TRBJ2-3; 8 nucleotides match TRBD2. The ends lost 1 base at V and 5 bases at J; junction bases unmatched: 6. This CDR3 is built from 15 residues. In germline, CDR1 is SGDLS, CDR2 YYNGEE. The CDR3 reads CASSVSGGRRDTQYF. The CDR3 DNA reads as TGTGCCAGCAGCGTATCGGGAGGGCGGAGAGATACGCAGTATTTT.

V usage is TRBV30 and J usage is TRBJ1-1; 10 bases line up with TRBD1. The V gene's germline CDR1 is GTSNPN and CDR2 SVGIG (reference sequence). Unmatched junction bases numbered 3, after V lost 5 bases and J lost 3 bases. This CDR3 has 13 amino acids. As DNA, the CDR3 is TGTGCCTGGTGGACAGGGGGATACACTGAAGCTTTCTTT. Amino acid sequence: CAWWTGGYTEAFF.

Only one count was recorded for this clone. As DNA, the CDR3 is TGTGCCAGCAGTCGAGACACCGGGGAGCTGTTTTTT. Translation gives CASSRDTGELFF. This chain uses TRBV7-3 with TRBJ2-2, with D uncertain. The CDR3 loop spans 12 amino acids. Germline V gene sequence: CDR1 SGHTA, CDR2 FQGTGA. Trimming took 6 bases from V and 3 from J, leaving 5 bases between them.

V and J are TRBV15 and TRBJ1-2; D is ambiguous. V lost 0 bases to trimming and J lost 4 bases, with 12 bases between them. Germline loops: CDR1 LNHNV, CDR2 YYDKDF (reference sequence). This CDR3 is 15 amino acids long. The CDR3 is CATSRDPQTPYGYTF. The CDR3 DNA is TGTGCCACCAGCAGAGATCCCCAGACTCCCTATGGCTACACCTTC.

CDR3 in DNA: TGTGCCAGCAGCTCTCAGCCTGGACAGAACTATGGCTACACCTTC. Translated: CASSSQPGQNYGYTF. The V gene is TRBV7-9, the J gene TRBJ1-2; D may be TRBD1 (6 bases). V was trimmed by 4 bases and J by 2 bases, leaving 14 bases between them. This CDR3 spans 15 amino acids. CDR1 SEHNR and CDR2 FQNEAQ come from the germline V gene (reference sequence). The full variable domain, in which reference TRBV7-9 and TRBJ1-2 provide the parts outside the CDR3, is DTGVSQNPRHKITKRGQNVTFRCDPISEHNRLYWYRQTLGQGPEFLTYFQNEAQLEKSRLLSDRFSAERPKGSFSTLEIQRTEQGDSAMYLCASSSQPGQNYGYTFGSGTRLTVV.

CDR3 residues: CASSYGRGYEQYF. CDR3 bases: TGTGCCAGCAGTTACGGCAGGGGTTACGAGCAGTACTTC. V usage is TRBV6-5 and J usage is TRBJ2-7; D perhaps matches TRBD1 (6 bases). Per germline, CDR1 MNHEY and CDR2 SVGAGI. This CDR3 spans 13 amino acids. The V end was cut by 2 bases, the J end by 4 bases, with 9 bases between.

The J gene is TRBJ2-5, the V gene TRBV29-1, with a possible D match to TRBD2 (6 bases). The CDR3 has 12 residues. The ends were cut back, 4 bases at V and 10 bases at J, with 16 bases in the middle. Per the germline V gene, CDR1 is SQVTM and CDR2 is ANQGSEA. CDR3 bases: TGCAGCGTTGCTGCGGGACGCATCGGCCAGTACTTC. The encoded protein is CSVAAGRIGQYF. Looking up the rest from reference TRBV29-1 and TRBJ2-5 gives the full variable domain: SAVISQKPSRDICQRGTSLTIQCQVDSQVTMMFWYRQQPGQSLTLIATANQGSEATYESGFVIDKFPISRPNLTFSTLTVSNMSPEDSSIYLCSVAAGRIGQYFGPGTRLLVL.

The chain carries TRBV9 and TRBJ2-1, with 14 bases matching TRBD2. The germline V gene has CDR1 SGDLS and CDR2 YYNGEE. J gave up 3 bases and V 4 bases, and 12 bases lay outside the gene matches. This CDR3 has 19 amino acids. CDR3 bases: TGTGCCAGCAGCTCGAGTCGACTAGCGGGAGGGCCCAGCTACAATGAGCAGTTCTTC. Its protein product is CASSSSRLAGGPSYNEQFF.

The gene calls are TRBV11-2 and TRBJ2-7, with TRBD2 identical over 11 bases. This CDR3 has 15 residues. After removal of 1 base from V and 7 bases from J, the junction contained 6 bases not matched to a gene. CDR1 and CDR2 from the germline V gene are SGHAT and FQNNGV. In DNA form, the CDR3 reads TGTGCCAGCAGCTTAGTACTAGCGGGAGCCCGGGAGCAGTACTTC. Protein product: CASSLVLAGAREQYF.

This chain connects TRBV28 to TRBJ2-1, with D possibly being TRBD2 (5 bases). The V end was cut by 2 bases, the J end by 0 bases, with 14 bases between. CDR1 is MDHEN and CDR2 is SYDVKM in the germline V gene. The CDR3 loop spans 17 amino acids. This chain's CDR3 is CASSLPGERSSYNEQFF. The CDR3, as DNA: TGTGCCAGCAGTTTACCCGGGGAAAGGAGCTCCTACAATGAGCAGTTCTTC.

CDR3 nucleotide sequence: TGTGCCAGCAGTTACCAGGGTAGCGGGAGTTCCTACGAGCAGTACTTC. This encodes CASSYQGSGSSYEQYF. This chain links TRBV6-5 with TRBJ2-5, with 9 bases aligning to TRBD2. The J call is in doubt because the DNA end fits TRBJ2-7 better. Germline V CDR1 and CDR2: MNHEY, SVGAGI. The CDR3 runs 16 residues.

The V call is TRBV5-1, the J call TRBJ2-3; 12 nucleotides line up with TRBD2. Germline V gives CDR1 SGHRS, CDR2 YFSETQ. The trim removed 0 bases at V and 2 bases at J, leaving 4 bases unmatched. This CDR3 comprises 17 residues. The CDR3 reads CASSLELAGGVTDTQYF. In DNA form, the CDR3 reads TGCGCCAGCAGCTTGGAACTAGCGGGGGGCGTCACAGATACGCAGTATTTT. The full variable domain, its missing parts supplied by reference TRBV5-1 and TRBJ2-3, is KAGVTQTPRYLIKTRGQQVTLSCSPISGHRSVSWYQQTPGQGLQFLFEYFSETQRNKGNFPGRFSGRQFSNSRSEMNVSTLELGDSALYLCASSLELAGGVTDTQYFGPGTRLTVL.

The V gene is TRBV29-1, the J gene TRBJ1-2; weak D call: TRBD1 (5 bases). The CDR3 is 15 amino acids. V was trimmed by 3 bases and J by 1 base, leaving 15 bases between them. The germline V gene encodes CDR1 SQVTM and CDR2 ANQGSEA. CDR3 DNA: TGCAGCGTTGATTTAGGGGTGGGGAATAACTATGGCTACACCTTC. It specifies CSVDLGVGNNYGYTF.

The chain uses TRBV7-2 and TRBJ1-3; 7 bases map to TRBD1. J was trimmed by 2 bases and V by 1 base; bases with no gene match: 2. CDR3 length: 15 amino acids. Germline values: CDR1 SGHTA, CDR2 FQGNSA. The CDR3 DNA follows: TGTGCCAGCAGCTTAGGAACAGGGGCTGGAAACACCATATATTTT. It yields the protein CASSLGTGAGNTIYF.

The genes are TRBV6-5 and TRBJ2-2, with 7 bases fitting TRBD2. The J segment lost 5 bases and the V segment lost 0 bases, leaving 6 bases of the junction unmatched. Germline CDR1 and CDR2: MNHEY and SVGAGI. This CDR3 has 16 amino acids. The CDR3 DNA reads TGTGCCAGCAGTTACTCGACGGGGGGAGGAACCGGGGAGCTGTTTTTT. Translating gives CASSYSTGGGTGELFF.

The CDR3 DNA is TGCGCCAGCAGCGAAGCCCTCGGGACTATCAATGAGCAGTTCTTC. This translates into CASSEALGTINEQFF. V is TRBV4-3 and J is TRBJ2-1; 7 bases align to TRBD2. Per germline, CDR1 LGHNA and CDR2 YSLEER. V was clipped by 5 bases and J by 6 bases; unmatched bases: 10. This CDR3 region has 15 residues.

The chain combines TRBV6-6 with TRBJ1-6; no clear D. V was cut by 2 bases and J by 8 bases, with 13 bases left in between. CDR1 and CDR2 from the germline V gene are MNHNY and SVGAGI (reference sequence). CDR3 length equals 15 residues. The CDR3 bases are TGTGCCAGCAGTTACCCGATAGGGAGTCATTCACCCCTCCACTTT. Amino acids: CASSYPIGSHSPLHF.

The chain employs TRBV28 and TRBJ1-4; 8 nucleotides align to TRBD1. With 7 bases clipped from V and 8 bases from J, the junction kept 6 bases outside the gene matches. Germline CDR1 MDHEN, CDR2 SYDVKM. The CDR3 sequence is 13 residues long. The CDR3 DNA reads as TGTGCCAGCAACAGACAGGGGATGGAAAAACTGTTTTTT. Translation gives CASNRQGMEKLFF. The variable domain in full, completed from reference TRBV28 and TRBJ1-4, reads DVKVTQSSRYLVKRTGEKVFLECVQDMDHENMFWYRQDPGLGLRLIYFSYDVKMKEKGDIPEGYSVSREKKERFSLILESASTNQTSMYLCASNRQGMEKLFFGSGTQLSVL.

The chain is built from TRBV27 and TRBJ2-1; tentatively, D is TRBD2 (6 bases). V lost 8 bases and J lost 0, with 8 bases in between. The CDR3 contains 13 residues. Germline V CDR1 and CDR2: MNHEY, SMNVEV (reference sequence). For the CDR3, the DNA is TGTGCCAGCGGGCGGGGCTCCTACAATGAGCAGTTCTTC. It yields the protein CASGRGSYNEQFF.

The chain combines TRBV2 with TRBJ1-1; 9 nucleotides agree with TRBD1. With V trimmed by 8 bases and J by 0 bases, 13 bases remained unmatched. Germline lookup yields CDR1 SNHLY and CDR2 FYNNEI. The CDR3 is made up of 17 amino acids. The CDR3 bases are TGTGCCAGCGGAGGGAAACAGGGGGCAACCGTGAACACTGAAGCTTTCTTT. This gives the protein CASGGKQGATVNTEAFF.

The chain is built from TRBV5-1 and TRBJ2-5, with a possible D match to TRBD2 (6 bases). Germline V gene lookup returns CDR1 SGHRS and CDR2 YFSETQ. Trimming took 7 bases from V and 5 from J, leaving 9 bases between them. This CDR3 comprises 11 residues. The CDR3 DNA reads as TGCGCCAGCGGAGCGGGCGAGACCCAGTACTTC. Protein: CASGAGETQYF.

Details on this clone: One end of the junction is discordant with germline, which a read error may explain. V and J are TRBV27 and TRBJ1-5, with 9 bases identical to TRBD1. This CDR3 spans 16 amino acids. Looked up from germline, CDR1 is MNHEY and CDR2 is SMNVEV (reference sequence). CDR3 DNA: TGTGCCAGCGGTTTGACAGGGGGGTATAGCAATCAGCCCCAGCATTTT. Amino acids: CASGLTGGYSNQPQHF.

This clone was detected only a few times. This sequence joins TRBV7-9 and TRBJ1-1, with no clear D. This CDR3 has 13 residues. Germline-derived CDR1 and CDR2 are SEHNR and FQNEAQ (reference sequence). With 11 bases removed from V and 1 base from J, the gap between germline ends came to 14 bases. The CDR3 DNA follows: TGTGCCGGACGGGAAGGGTGGAACACTGAAGCTTTCTTT. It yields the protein CAGREGWNTEAFF.

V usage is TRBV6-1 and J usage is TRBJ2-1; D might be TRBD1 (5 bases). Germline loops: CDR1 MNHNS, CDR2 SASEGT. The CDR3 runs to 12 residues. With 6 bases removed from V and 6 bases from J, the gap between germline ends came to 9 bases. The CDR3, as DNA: TGTGCCAGCAGCCAGGGATTCAATGAGCAGTTCTTC. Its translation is CASSQGFNEQFF.

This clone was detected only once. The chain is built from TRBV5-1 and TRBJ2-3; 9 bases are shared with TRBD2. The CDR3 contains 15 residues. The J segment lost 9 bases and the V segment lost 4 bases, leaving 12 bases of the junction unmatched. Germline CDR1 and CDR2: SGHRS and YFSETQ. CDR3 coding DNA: TGCGCCAGCAGCCTTTGGCCTAGCGGGGTAGAAACGCAGTATTTT. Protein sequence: CASSLWPSGVETQYF.

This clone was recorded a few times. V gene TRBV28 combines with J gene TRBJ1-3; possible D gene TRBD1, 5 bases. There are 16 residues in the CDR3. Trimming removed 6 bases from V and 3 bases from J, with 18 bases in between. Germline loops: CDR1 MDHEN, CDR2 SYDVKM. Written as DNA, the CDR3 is TGTGCCAGCAGCGCCCGTTTGGGGGGTTTTGGAAACACCATATATTTT. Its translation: CASSARLGGFGNTIYF.

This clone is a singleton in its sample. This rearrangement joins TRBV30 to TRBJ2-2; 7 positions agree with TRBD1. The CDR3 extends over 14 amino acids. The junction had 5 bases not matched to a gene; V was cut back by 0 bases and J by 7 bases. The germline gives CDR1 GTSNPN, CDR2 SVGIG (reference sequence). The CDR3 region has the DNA TGTGCCTGGAGTGTAGACAGGGAAAGCGGGGAGCTGTTTTTT. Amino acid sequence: CAWSVDRESGELFF.

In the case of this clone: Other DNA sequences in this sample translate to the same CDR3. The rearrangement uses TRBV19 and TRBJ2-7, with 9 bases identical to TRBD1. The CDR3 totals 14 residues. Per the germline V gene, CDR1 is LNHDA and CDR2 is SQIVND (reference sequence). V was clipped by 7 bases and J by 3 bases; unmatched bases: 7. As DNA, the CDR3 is TGTGCCAGTACTCCGACAGGGGGAATCTACGAGCAGTACTTC. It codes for CASTPTGGIYEQYF. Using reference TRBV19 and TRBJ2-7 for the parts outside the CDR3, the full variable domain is DGGITQSPKYLFRKEGQNVTLSCEQNLNHDAMYWYRQDPGQGLRLIYYSQIVNDFQKGDIAEGYSVSREKKESFPLTVTSAQKNPTAFYLCASTPTGGIYEQYFGPGTRLTVT.

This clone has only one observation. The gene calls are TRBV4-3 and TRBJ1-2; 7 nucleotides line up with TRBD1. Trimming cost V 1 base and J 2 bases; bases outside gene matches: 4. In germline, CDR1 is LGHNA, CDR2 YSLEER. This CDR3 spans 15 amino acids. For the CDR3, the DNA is TGCGCCAGCAGCCAAGCCGGGACAGAGAACTATGGCTACACCTTC. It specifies CASSQAGTENYGYTF.

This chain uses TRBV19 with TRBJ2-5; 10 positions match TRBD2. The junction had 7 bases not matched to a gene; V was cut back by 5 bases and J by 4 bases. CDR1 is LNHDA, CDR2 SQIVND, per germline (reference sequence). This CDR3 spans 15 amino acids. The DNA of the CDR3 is TGTGCCAGTAGTGTTATAGCGGGGGGCCCAGAGACCCAGTACTTC. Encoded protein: CASSVIAGGPETQYF.

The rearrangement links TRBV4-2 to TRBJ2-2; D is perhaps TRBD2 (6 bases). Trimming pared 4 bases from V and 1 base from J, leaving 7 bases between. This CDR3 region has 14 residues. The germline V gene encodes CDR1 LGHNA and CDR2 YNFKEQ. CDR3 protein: CASSPGVNTGELFF. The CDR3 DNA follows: TGTGCCAGCAGCCCGGGGGTGAACACCGGGGAGCTGTTTTTT.

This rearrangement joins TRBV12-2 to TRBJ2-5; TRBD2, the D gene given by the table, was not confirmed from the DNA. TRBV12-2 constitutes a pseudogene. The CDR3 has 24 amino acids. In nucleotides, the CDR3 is TGTGCAAGTCGCTTAGTCACCGGACTAGCGGGATTTCGAAGCGGGGGGATCCACCAAGAGACCCAGTACTTC. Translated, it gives CASRLVTGLAGFRSGGIHQETQYF.